The clone carrying this TCR beta chain was found many times. MiXCR, run by TCRdb on the reads, gives a single entry per CDR3 protein. This table holds approximately 200,000 distinct CDR3 sequences, about 30% found once. The source of the sample is a study of T cell repertoires in cytomegalovirus infection. The material sequenced was PBMCs. The sequence was obtained from a human donor in good health (CMV status not recorded). Some clones in this sample may be carry-over from other donors' samples.

Here the CDR3 reads CASSSGDTRRGNSPLHF. The CDR3 DNA sequence: TGTGCCAGCAGCTCCGGGGACACCCGGAGGGGTAATTCACCCCTCCACTTT. V gene TRBV5-6 combines with J gene TRBJ1-6; the D gene is possibly TRBD1 (6 bases). The CDR3 is 17 amino acids. V dropped 3 bases and J dropped 6 bases, with 19 bases sitting between them. CDR1 and CDR2 (germline): SGHDT, YYEEEE. Based on the CDR3 plus reference TRBV5-6 and TRBJ1-6, the full variable domain is DAGVTQSPTHLIKTRGQQVTLRCSPKSGHDTVSWYQQALGQGPQFIFQYYEEEERQRGNFPDRFSGHQFPNYSSELNVNALLLGDSALYLCASSSGDTRRGNSPLHFGNGTRLTVT.